This T cell receptor beta chain comes out of a study of regulatory T cells in long-lasting Graves disease. Relying on iRepertoire HTBI primers and Arm-PCR of CDR3 regions, the team built TCR beta libraries. MiXCR, run by TCRdb on the multiplex PCR reads, gives a single entry per CDR3 protein. The data show 530,000 or so distinct CDR3 sequences, approximately 16% seen once. The sample holds many counts of this clonotype. Stated time point: newly diagnosed GD, antithyroid drugs for less than 3 months. PBMCs were the source of the RNA used for TCR sequencing. By American Thyroid Association guidelines, Graves' disease was diagnosed in the cohort. V was clipped by 0 bases and J by 5 bases, with 8 bases between them. Germline loops: CDR1 SGHNT, CDR2 YENEEA. The CDR3 has 13 amino acids. The sample also formed part of further work on T cells in Graves' hyperthyroidism and ophthalmopathy.

Material: peripheral blood mononuclear cells (PBMCs), obtained at new diagnosis, from a patient treated with antithyroid drugs. The origin of this receptor is a man aged 18-30 years with Graves disease. The chain joins TRBV11-3 to TRBJ2-7, with no clear D. CDR3 protein: CASSLDLEHEQYF. The CDR3 DNA sequence: TGTGCCAGCAGCTTAGATCTGGAGCACGAGCAGTACTTC.